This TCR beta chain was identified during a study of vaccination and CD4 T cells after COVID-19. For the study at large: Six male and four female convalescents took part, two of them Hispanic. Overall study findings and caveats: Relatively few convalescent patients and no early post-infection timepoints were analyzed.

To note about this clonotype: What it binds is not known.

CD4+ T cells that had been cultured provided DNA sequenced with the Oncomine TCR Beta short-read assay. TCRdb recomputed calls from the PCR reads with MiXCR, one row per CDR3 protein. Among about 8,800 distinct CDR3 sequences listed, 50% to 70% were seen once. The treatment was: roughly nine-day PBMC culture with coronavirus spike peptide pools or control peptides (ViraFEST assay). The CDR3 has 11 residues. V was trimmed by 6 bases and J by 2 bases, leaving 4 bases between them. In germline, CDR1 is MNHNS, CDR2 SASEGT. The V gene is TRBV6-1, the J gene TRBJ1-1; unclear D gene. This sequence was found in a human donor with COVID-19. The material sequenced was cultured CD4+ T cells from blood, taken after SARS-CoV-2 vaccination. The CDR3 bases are TGTGCCAGCAGCCATAACACTGAAGCTTTCTTT. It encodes CASSHNTEAFF.